Below are 24 T cell receptor beta chains sequenced from a single sample in a study of blood T cell repertoires in COVID-19. Profiled with immunoSEQ multiplex PCR; TCRdb holds only in-frame clones, not every one. This sample yields approximately 98,000 clones, of which roughly four fifths are seen a single time; about 4% belongs to the top ten. The sample consisted of peripheral blood. The source is a woman aged 70-85 years with acute or convalescent COVID-19.

The rearrangement joins TRBV5-1 to TRBJ1-1; 7 positions match TRBD1. This CDR3 has 15 amino acids. Germline values: CDR1 SGHRS, CDR2 YFSETQ. Trimming took 4 bases from V and 1 from J; bases not matched to a gene: 7. CDR3 DNA: TGCGCCAGCAGCCTCCGGACAGGCCGGAACACTGAAGCTTTCTTT. Translation: CASSLRTGRNTEAFF.

The chain uses TRBV7-2 and TRBJ1-2, with 9 bases identical to TRBD1. Germline V CDR1 and CDR2: SGHTA, FQGNSA. This CDR3 has 13 amino acids. V was clipped by 8 bases and J by 3 bases; unmatched bases: 4. The CDR3 DNA follows: TGTGCCAGCCGGGACAGGGTACACTATGGCTACACCTTC. It codes for CASRDRVHYGYTF.

V and J are TRBV27 and TRBJ1-5; D gene uncertain. Germline values: CDR1 MNHEY, CDR2 SMNVEV (reference sequence). The CDR3 contains 16 residues. Trimming took 6 bases from V and 2 from J, leaving 17 bases between them. This CDR3 is CASRRLSGQGNQPQHF. CDR3 nucleotides: TGTGCCAGCAGACGTCTCAGCGGGCAAGGCAATCAGCCCCAGCATTTT.

This sequence joins TRBV28 and TRBJ2-1; 7 bases align to TRBD2. The CDR3 sequence is 13 residues long. The V segment lost 6 bases and the J segment 7 bases; nucleotides outside the gene matches: 6. The germline V gene encodes CDR1 MDHEN and CDR2 SYDVKM. CDR3 protein: CASRSGIKNEQFF. In nucleotides, the CDR3 is TGTGCCAGCAGGAGCGGGATTAAAAATGAGCAGTTCTTC.

The chain is built from TRBV13 and TRBJ2-2; TRBD2 matches at 10 bases. V was clipped by 4 bases and J by 3 bases; unmatched bases: 2. The CDR3 has 15 residues. CDR1 and CDR2 from the germline V gene are PRHDT and FYEKMQ (reference sequence). CDR3 in amino acids: CASSYSGGYTGELFF. DNA for the CDR3: TGTGCCAGCAGCTATAGCGGGGGGTACACCGGGGAGCTGTTTTTT.

The chain uses TRBV2 and TRBJ2-5; D gene unclear. With 7 bases removed from V and 5 bases from J, the gap between germline ends came to 11 bases. In germline, CDR1 is SNHLY, CDR2 FYNNEI. This CDR3 contains 12 residues. CDR3: CASTPSRETQYF. The DNA of the CDR3 is TGTGCCAGCACCCCCTCTAGGGAGACCCAGTACTTC.

The V and J genes are TRBV28 and TRBJ1-2, with D possibly matching TRBD1 (5 bases). The germline V and J ends were trimmed by 4 bases and 6 bases, with 12 bases remaining between them. The germline gives CDR1 MDHEN, CDR2 SYDVKM. CDR3 size: 13 residues. The CDR3 coding sequence is TGTGCCAGCAGTTGGGGGGGTAATAATGGCTACACCTTC. The encoded protein is CASSWGGNNGYTF.

The V gene is TRBV7-8, the J gene TRBJ2-2, with D maybe TRBD1 (5 bases). Germline CDR1 reads SGHVS; CDR2 reads FQNEAQ. V was cut by 2 bases and J by 4 bases, with 17 bases left in between. The CDR3 totals 17 residues. The CDR3 nucleotides read TGTGCCAGCAGCTTACGACCCGGACAAGCAAGCACCGGGGAGCTGTTTTTT. Translated, it gives CASSLRPGQASTGELFF.

The chain recombines TRBV9 with TRBJ1-1; no firm D call. CDR1 and CDR2 (germline): SGDLS, YYNGEE. V was shortened by 0 bases and J by 4 bases, with 7 bases between the two germline ends. This CDR3 has 13 amino acids. The CDR3 DNA reads as TGTGCCAGCAGCGTAGTGACGGGCACTGAAGCTTTCTTT. Protein product: CASSVVTGTEAFF.

V is TRBV2 and J is TRBJ1-6; 9 bases match TRBD1. The germline CDR1 and CDR2 sequences are SNHLY and FYNNEI. The J segment lost 1 base and the V segment lost 6 bases, leaving 4 bases of the junction unmatched. This CDR3 region has 16 residues. The CDR3 DNA is TGTGCCAGCAGGACACAGGGGGCTTCCTATAATTCACCCCTCCACTTT. Protein: CASRTQGASYNSPLHF.

This clone was found a few times. The rearrangement uses TRBV30 and TRBJ1-1; D call uncertain. CDR3 length equals 11 residues. The V and J ends lost 5 bases and 10 bases respectively, with 14 bases between them. Looked up from germline, CDR1 is GTSNPN and CDR2 is SVGIG (reference sequence). The CDR3 region has the DNA TGTGCCTGGTTGGCTCCAGTTGGAGCTTTCTTT. It encodes CAWLAPVGAFF.

V is TRBV21-1 and J is TRBJ1-5; TRBD1, the table's D call, was not compared with the DNA. TRBV21-1 is recorded as a pseudogene. The CDR3 runs 15 residues. The CDR3 here is CASSKEDRGNQPQHF. The CDR3 region has the DNA TGTGCCAGCAGCAAAGAAGACAGGGGCAATCAGCCCCAGCATTTT.

This clone was detected a few times. The chain links TRBV10-3 to TRBJ2-5, with 13 positions matching TRBD2. CDR3 size: 16 residues. CDR1 and CDR2 (germline): ENHRY, SYGVKD. The ends lost 0 bases at V and 2 bases at J; junction bases unmatched: 0. CDR3 loop: CAISESLAGGQETQYF. CDR3 bases: TGTGCCATCAGTGAGTCACTAGCGGGGGGGCAAGAGACCCAGTACTTC.

The chain recombines TRBV3-1 (or the pseudogene TRBV3-2) with TRBJ1-2; D is unclear. Trimming removed 2 bases from V and 13 bases from J, with 20 bases in between. CDR3 length: 14 residues. CDR1 is LGHDT, CDR2 YNNKEL, per germline (reference sequence). CDR3: CASSQTAWGGRGTF. The CDR3 coding sequence is TGTGCCAGCAGCCAAACGGCCTGGGGAGGACGGGGCACCTTC.

The chain links TRBV9 to TRBJ1-3; 10 nucleotides align to TRBD1. The V and J ends lost 4 bases and 4 bases, in that order; junction bases with no gene match: 11. This CDR3 spans 17 amino acids. Per germline, CDR1 SGDLS and CDR2 YYNGEE. CDR3 residues: CASSQGRWTGGGNTIYF. The CDR3 bases are TGTGCCAGCAGCCAAGGCCGTTGGACAGGGGGGGGAAACACCATATATTTT.

This clone has just one count. The chain has TRBV10-3 and TRBJ2-4; D might be TRBD2 (7 bases). V was clipped by 2 bases and J by 5 bases, with 16 bases between them. The length of the CDR3 is 16 residues. Germline V gene data show CDR1 as ENHRY and CDR2 as SYGVKD. The CDR3 protein is CAISETGGGGENIQYF. CDR3 nucleotides: TGTGCCATCAGTGAGACGGGGGGCGGAGGCGAAAACATTCAGTACTTC.

The chain carries TRBV7-9 and TRBJ1-1; no clear D gene. The CDR3 runs to 13 residues. V shed 2 bases and J shed 1 base, with 5 bases lying between them. Germline V gene data show CDR1 as SEHNR and CDR2 as FQNEAQ (reference sequence). The CDR3 region is CASSLSENTEAFF. The CDR3 bases are TGTGCCAGCAGCTTATCAGAGAACACTGAAGCTTTCTTT.

The table lists this clone with a count of one. The chain recombines TRBV5-5 with TRBJ2-5; TRBD2 aligns across 7 bases. CDR1 is SGHKS, CDR2 YYEKEE, per germline (reference sequence). The CDR3 length is 15 residues. With 4 bases clipped from V and 4 bases from J, the junction kept 10 bases outside the gene matches. CDR3 DNA: TGTGCCAGCAGCCCTTTCGGGAGGATAGGAGAGACCCAGTACTTC. This encodes CASSPFGRIGETQYF.

The CDR3 sequence is CASSPRPGAGGLYNEQFF. In nucleotides, the CDR3 is TGTGCCAGCAGCCCTCGCCCTGGGGCGGGAGGTCTCTACAATGAGCAGTTCTTC. The V and J genes are TRBV9 and TRBJ2-1; 8 bases agree with TRBD2. Germline V gene sequence: CDR1 SGDLS, CDR2 YYNGEE. Trimming cost V 4 bases and J 3 bases; bases outside gene matches: 15. The CDR3 has 18 amino acids.

The chain carries TRBV7-9 and TRBJ2-3; D might be TRBD1 (5 bases). The CDR3 has 15 amino acids. Germline V gene sequence: CDR1 SEHNR, CDR2 FQNEAQ (reference sequence). V was clipped by 1 base and J by 4 bases, with 12 bases between them. The CDR3 region is CASSLGGWGPDTQYF. DNA of the CDR3: TGTGCCAGCAGCTTAGGTGGTTGGGGCCCAGATACGCAGTATTTT.

Of note for this clone: A read error may account for a junction end that differs from germline. The rearrangement links TRBV5-4 to TRBJ1-2, with 9 bases identical to TRBD1. The CDR3 is made up of 11 amino acids. Germline CDR1 is SGHNT and CDR2 is YYREEE (reference sequence). CDR3 nucleotides: TGTGCCAGCAGCGCCGGGACAGGGAAGATTTTC. Translation gives CASSAGTGKIF.

This rearrangement joins TRBV7-3 to TRBJ1-3; D ambiguous. This CDR3 has 14 amino acids. Germline CDR1 is SGHTA and CDR2 is FQGTGA. Trimming removed 5 bases at V and 0 bases at J, with 8 bases between. The CDR3 region is CASSDEGSGNTIYF. CDR3 nucleotides: TGTGCCAGCAGCGACGAGGGCTCTGGAAACACCATATATTTT.

The chain links TRBV28 to TRBJ2-7, with TRBD1 identical over 8 bases. Germline assignment: CDR1 MDHEN and CDR2 SYDVKM. This CDR3 is built from 13 residues. CDR3 sequence: CASSSAGDRYVSV. For the CDR3, the DNA is TGTGCCAGCAGTTCCGCCGGGGACAGGTACGTGTCCGTC.

This clone was found once. The chain links TRBV7-9 to TRBJ2-3; 9 bases fit TRBD1. CDR1 is SEHNR, CDR2 FQNEAQ, per germline (reference sequence). V trimming: 5 bases; J trimming: 2 bases; junction bases outside the gene matches: 8. The CDR3 totals 16 residues. The CDR3 bases are TGTGCCAGCAGCCGGGGACAGGGTGGAGACACAGATACGCAGTATTTT. It codes for CASSRGQGGDTDTQYF.